The present T cell receptor beta chain was sequenced within a study of blood T cells in healthy people across ages. Through a sample-barcoded 5' primer and a J-beta primer mix, a second PCR was run for about 7 to 12 cycles. TCRdb used MiXCR to reprocess the 5' RACE reads, holding one entry per CDR3 protein. Among 750,000 to 950,000 distinct CDR3 sequences listed, 25% to 35% were seen once. This clonotype was seen many times. The CDR3 contains 14 residues. Germline values: CDR1 SGDLS, CDR2 YYNGEE. The V end lost 3 bases, the J end lost 2 bases, and 10 bases lay between the germline ends. Separately, the same data were catalogued under a study of T cells of mothers and their children.

The source material was blood. This sequence joins TRBV9 and TRBJ2-3; D gene ambiguous. This TCR derives from a woman aged 40-49 years in good health. CDR3 amino acids: CASSDVHPTDTQYF. The CDR3 DNA sequence: TGTGCCAGCAGCGATGTACACCCCACAGATACGCAGTATTTT. Based on the CDR3 plus reference TRBV9 and TRBJ2-3, the full variable domain is DSGVTQTPKHLITATGQRVTLRCSPRSGDLSVYWYQQSLDQGLQFLIQYYNGEERAKGNILERFSAQQFPDLHSELNLSSLELGDSALYFCASSDVHPTDTQYFGPGTRLTVL.